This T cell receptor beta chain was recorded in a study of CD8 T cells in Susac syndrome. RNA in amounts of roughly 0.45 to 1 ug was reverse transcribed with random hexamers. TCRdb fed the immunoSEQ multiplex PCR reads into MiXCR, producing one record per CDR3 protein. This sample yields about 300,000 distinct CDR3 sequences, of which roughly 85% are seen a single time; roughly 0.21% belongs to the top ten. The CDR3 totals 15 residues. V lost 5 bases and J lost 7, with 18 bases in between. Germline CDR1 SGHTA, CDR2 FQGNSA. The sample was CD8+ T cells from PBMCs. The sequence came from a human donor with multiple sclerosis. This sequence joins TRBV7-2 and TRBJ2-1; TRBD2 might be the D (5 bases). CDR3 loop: CASSPLIREGNEQFF. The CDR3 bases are TGTGCCAGCAGCCCTCTTATCCGTGAGGGAAATGAGCAGTTCTTC.